This TCR beta chain was captured in a study of shared clonotypes between healthy human individuals. On the study more broadly: Donors consisted of two women and a few men between 18 and 49.

Germline CDR1 is SGHVS and CDR2 is FQNEAQ. Trimming took 3 bases from V and 3 from J; bases not matched to a gene: 17. The CDR3 spans 19 residues. The data were produced by immunoSEQ multiplex PCR, yet TCRdb's version contains in-frame clones alone and is incomplete. The top ten clones hold 0.1% to 0.11% of a sample with roughly 590,000 clones, 95% of them seen once. About this clone itself: What it binds is unknown.

Points from the study as a whole: Non-shared clonotypes had lower generation probabilities than clonotypes shared by all four sorted-subset donors.

Naive CD8 populations comprised CD45RO-negative cells positively selected for CCR7, excluding terminally differentiated effector memory CD45RA+ cells. Within Nashville, Tennessee resided all donors, each a Caucasian adult. The sample taken for sequencing was naive CD8+ T cells sorted from blood. The chain links TRBV7-8 to TRBJ2-4; 7 positions match TRBD2. The sequence was obtained from a woman in her twenties or thirties in good health. CDR3 sequence reads: CASSLGSGRRGSYKNIQYF. The CDR3 DNA is TGTGCCAGCAGCTTGGGTAGCGGGCGCCGCGGGTCATACAAAAACATTCAGTACTTC.